Listed below are T cell receptor beta chains from one sample, sequenced in a study of shared clonotypes between healthy human individuals. TCRdb keeps only in-frame clones here, not all; method: immunoSEQ multiplex PCR. Of about 1,500,000 clones detected, approximately 97% appear once; the ten largest clones hold 0.95% to 1.5%. The sample consisted of naive CD4+ T cells sorted from blood. The receptors derive from a man aged 25 to 45 in good health. Both conserved end residues are part of each CDR3. D genes are given only for firm matches. Some rows have no size entry. The others give once, few or many, or a class for an expanded clone.

j_call: TRBJ2-5
clone_size: NA
d_call: NA
v_call: TRBV4-3
cdr3_nt: TGCGCCAGCAGCCACGACAGGAGTCGGGAGACCCAGTACTTC
cdr3_aa: CASSHDRSRETQYF

j_call: TRBJ2-7
clone_size: NA
d_call: TRBD1
v_call: TRBV5-4
cdr3_nt: TGTGCCAGCAGCAAGGGCGACAGGGGGCGTAACTACGAGCAGTACTTC
cdr3_aa: CASSKGDRGRNYEQYF

j_call: TRBJ1-5
clone_size: NA
d_call: NA
v_call: TRBV7-8
cdr3_nt: TGTGCCAGCAGCGCCGGACGTCTACCTGGGCCCCAGCATTTT
cdr3_aa: CASSAGRLPGPQHF

j_call: TRBJ1-2
clone_size: NA
d_call: NA
v_call: TRBV9
cdr3_nt: TGTGCCAGCAGCGTGGAATCAGGGGCGAGCTATGGCTACACCTTC
cdr3_aa: CASSVESGASYGYTF

j_call: TRBJ1-1
clone_size: once
d_call: NA
v_call: TRBV5-1
cdr3_nt: TGCGCCAGCAGCCTAGGGGAGGGGGGCACAAGGACTGAAGCTTTCTTT
cdr3_aa: CASSLGEGGTRTEAFF

j_call: TRBJ2-7
clone_size: NA
d_call: TRBD2
v_call: TRBV28
cdr3_nt: TGTGCCAGCAGCCCAGCGGGAGGCACCTACGAGCAGTACTTC
cdr3_aa: CASSPAGGTYEQYF

j_call: TRBJ2-1
clone_size: NA
d_call: NA
v_call: TRBV2
cdr3_nt: TGTGCCAGCAGTGAAGCAGTTTACAATGAGCAGTTCTTC
cdr3_aa: CASSEAVYNEQFF

j_call: TRBJ2-7
clone_size: NA
d_call: NA
v_call: TRBV27
cdr3_nt: TGTGCCAGCAGTCTTACCAGGGCCCCAAGAAACGAGCAGTACTTC
cdr3_aa: CASSLTRAPRNEQYF

j_call: TRBJ2-7
clone_size: NA
d_call: NA
v_call: TRBV7-2
cdr3_nt: TGTGCCAGCAGCTCCCCGCTTAAACTAGGAGTCTACGAGCAGTACTTC
cdr3_aa: CASSSPLKLGVYEQYF

j_call: TRBJ1-1
clone_size: NA
d_call: NA
v_call: TRBV5-1
cdr3_nt: TGCGCCAGCAGCCTTGGACCTACTTCCGAAGCTTTCTTT
cdr3_aa: CASSLGPTSEAFF

j_call: TRBJ2-6
clone_size: NA
d_call: NA
v_call: TRBV1
cdr3_nt: TGCACCAGCAGCCAAGACCTGTTACGAGGAGGGGCCAACGTCCTGACTTTC
cdr3_aa: CTSSQDLLRGGANVLTF

j_call: TRBJ2-5
clone_size: NA
d_call: NA
v_call: TRBV7-9
cdr3_nt: TGTGCCAGCAGCGCACAGGGGACCCAGTACTTC
cdr3_aa: CASSAQGTQYF

j_call: TRBJ2-3
clone_size: NA
d_call: TRBD2
v_call: TRBV10-3
cdr3_nt: TGTGCCATCAGACCGGGACTAGCGGCAGATACGCAGTATTTT
cdr3_aa: CAIRPGLAADTQYF

j_call: TRBJ2-7
clone_size: NA
d_call: TRBD1
v_call: TRBV9
cdr3_nt: TGTGCCAGCAGCACCGGACAGGGGTGGCCTAAGGAGCAGTACTTC
cdr3_aa: CASSTGQGWPKEQYF

j_call: TRBJ2-7
clone_size: NA
d_call: NA
v_call: TRBV20-1
cdr3_nt: TGCAGTGCTGTGCGGGTTAACGAGCAGTACTTC
cdr3_aa: CSAVRVNEQYF

j_call: TRBJ2-1
clone_size: NA
d_call: NA
v_call: TRBV5-5
cdr3_nt: TGTGCCAGCAGCTTTACAGGGAGCATCAATGAGCAGTTCTTC
cdr3_aa: CASSFTGSINEQFF

j_call: TRBJ2-7
clone_size: NA
d_call: TRBD2
v_call: TRBV11-2
cdr3_nt: TGTGCCAGCAGGTCGCCCGGGAGGATAAAATCCGAGCAGTACTTC
cdr3_aa: CASRSPGRIKSEQYF

j_call: TRBJ2-7
clone_size: NA
d_call: NA
v_call: TRBV10-1
cdr3_nt: TGCGCCAGCAGCCAAGCAGGGGACTACGAGCAGTACTTC
cdr3_aa: CASSQAGDYEQYF

j_call: TRBJ2-1
clone_size: NA
d_call: NA
v_call: TRBV5-3
cdr3_nt: TGTGCCAGAAGACAGGGATTGAATGAGCAGTTCTTC
cdr3_aa: CARRQGLNEQFF

j_call: TRBJ2-3
clone_size: NA
d_call: NA
v_call: TRBV5-1
cdr3_nt: TGCGCCAGCGAGCAGGAGGGCACAGATACGCAGTATTTT
cdr3_aa: CASEQEGTDTQYF

j_call: TRBJ1-2
clone_size: NA
d_call: TRBD1
v_call: TRBV28
cdr3_nt: TGTGCCAGCAGCGCAACCGGACAGGGAACCTATGGCTACACCTTC
cdr3_aa: CASSATGQGTYGYTF

j_call: TRBJ2-1
clone_size: NA
d_call: TRBD2
v_call: TRBV5-4
cdr3_nt: TGTGCCAGCAGCCAACTCCTAGCGGGAGTCGGCAATGAGCAGTTCTTC
cdr3_aa: CASSQLLAGVGNEQFF

j_call: TRBJ2-1
clone_size: once
d_call: TRBD1
v_call: TRBV5-6
cdr3_nt: TGTGCCAGCAGGTCCTCCAGGGGGAGATACTCCTACAATGAGCAGTTCTTC
cdr3_aa: CASRSSRGRYSYNEQFF

j_call: TRBJ2-2
clone_size: once
d_call: NA
v_call: TRBV10-1
cdr3_nt: TGCGCCAGCAGTGATAGTAAGCGTTTTAACACCGGGGAGCTGTTTTTT
cdr3_aa: CASSDSKRFNTGELFF

j_call: TRBJ2-7
clone_size: NA
d_call: TRBD2
v_call: TRBV18
cdr3_nt: TGTGCCAGCTCAATTCTCCAACCGGGACTAGCGGGAGGTCCAACCTACGAGCAGTACTTC
cdr3_aa: CASSILQPGLAGGPTYEQYF

j_call: TRBJ1-1
clone_size: NA
d_call: TRBD1
v_call: TRBV25-1
cdr3_nt: TGTGCCAGCAGTATGGGGACAGGCCGGGGAGCTTTCTTT
cdr3_aa: CASSMGTGRGAFF

j_call: TRBJ2-3
clone_size: once
d_call: NA
v_call: TRBV18
cdr3_nt: TGTGCCAGCTCACCGGGTGGTGGGAGCACAGATACGCAGTATTTT
cdr3_aa: CASSPGGGSTDTQYF

j_call: TRBJ1-1
clone_size: NA
d_call: NA
v_call: TRBV25-1
cdr3_nt: TGTGCCAGCAGAACGAGAACTGAAGCTTTCTTT
cdr3_aa: CASRTRTEAFF

j_call: TRBJ2-7
clone_size: NA
d_call: NA
v_call: TRBV5-4
cdr3_nt: TGTGCCAGCAGCGCTTCGGCACACGAGCAGTACTTC
cdr3_aa: CASSASAHEQYF

j_call: TRBJ2-1
clone_size: NA
d_call: NA
v_call: TRBV7-9
cdr3_nt: TGTGCCAGCAGCTCTAGGGGCGGACAGCCAAATGAGCAGTTCTTC
cdr3_aa: CASSSRGGQPNEQFF

j_call: TRBJ2-1
clone_size: once
d_call: NA
v_call: TRBV2
cdr3_nt: TGTGCCAGCAAGCCCAGGGTGTACAATGAGCAGTTCTTC
cdr3_aa: CASKPRVYNEQFF

j_call: TRBJ2-7
clone_size: NA
d_call: NA
v_call: TRBV27
cdr3_nt: TGTGCCAGCAGTTTATTCGCGGGGGCTGTCTACGAGCAGTACTTC
cdr3_aa: CASSLFAGAVYEQYF

j_call: TRBJ2-1
clone_size: NA
d_call: TRBD1
v_call: TRBV11-2
cdr3_nt: TGTGCCAGCAGCTCCCAGACAGGGGAGGACAATGAGCAGTTCTTC
cdr3_aa: CASSSQTGEDNEQFF

j_call: TRBJ2-7
clone_size: NA
d_call: TRBD1
v_call: TRBV6-5
cdr3_nt: TGTGCCAGCAGTCAAGGGACAGCCTACGAGCAGTACTTC
cdr3_aa: CASSQGTAYEQYF

j_call: TRBJ2-7
clone_size: NA
d_call: NA
v_call: TRBV5-1
cdr3_nt: TGCGCCAGCAGCTTGATAGGCTCCTACGAGCAGTACTTC
cdr3_aa: CASSLIGSYEQYF

j_call: TRBJ2-2
clone_size: NA
d_call: NA
v_call: TRBV7-9
cdr3_nt: TGTGCCAGCATCCCCACTGGTTACACCGGGGAGCTGTTTTTT
cdr3_aa: CASIPTGYTGELFF

j_call: TRBJ2-2
clone_size: NA
d_call: NA
v_call: TRBV5-4
cdr3_nt: TGTGCCAGCAGCCCCGGCCAGGTTCCCGGGGAGCTGTTTTTT
cdr3_aa: CASSPGQVPGELFF

j_call: TRBJ1-3
clone_size: NA
d_call: TRBD1
v_call: TRBV29-1
cdr3_nt: TGCAGCGTTTCGACAGGGGCGGGAAACACCATATATTTT
cdr3_aa: CSVSTGAGNTIYF

j_call: TRBJ2-3
clone_size: NA
d_call: TRBD2
v_call: TRBV18
cdr3_nt: TGTGCCAGCTCACTGGGACTAGCGGGAACTGATACGCAGTATTTT
cdr3_aa: CASSLGLAGTDTQYF

j_call: TRBJ1-3
clone_size: NA
d_call: TRBD1
v_call: TRBV7-9
cdr3_nt: TGTGCCAGCAGCATAGATGACAGGGGAACTGGAAACACCATATATTTT
cdr3_aa: CASSIDDRGTGNTIYF

j_call: TRBJ2-1
clone_size: NA
d_call: NA
v_call: TRBV28
cdr3_nt: TGTGCCAGCAGTCCCGGACGGGCTATGTATGAGCAGTTCTTC
cdr3_aa: CASSPGRAMYEQFF

j_call: TRBJ1-5
clone_size: once
d_call: NA
v_call: TRBV19
cdr3_nt: TGTGCCAGTAGTATAGGGGGAATAAGTCAGCCCCAGCATTTT
cdr3_aa: CASSIGGISQPQHF

j_call: TRBJ2-7
clone_size: NA
d_call: NA
v_call: TRBV18
cdr3_nt: TGTGCCAGCTCACCACCGTCGTCACAGAGCTCCTACGAGCAGTACTTC
cdr3_aa: CASSPPSSQSSYEQYF

j_call: TRBJ2-3
clone_size: NA
d_call: NA
v_call: TRBV5-4
cdr3_nt: TGTGCCAGCAGTCCGGGTGGTTCAGATACGCAGTATTTT
cdr3_aa: CASSPGGSDTQYF

j_call: TRBJ2-5
clone_size: NA
d_call: NA
v_call: TRBV20-1
cdr3_nt: TGCAGTGCTAGGTCCAGGGAGACCCAGTACTTC
cdr3_aa: CSARSRETQYF